This T cell receptor beta chain was identified in a study of Graves' ophthalmopathy and Graves' hyperthyroidism. The CDR3 runs to 14 residues. The V gene's germline CDR1 is KGHDR and CDR2 SFDVKD. Deletions cut 11 bases from V and 7 bases from J, with 23 bases between. Study-wide results and limits: Prediction of ophthalmopathy progression reached about 71% sensitivity and around 72% specificity.

RNA transcripts served as template for amplifying TCR beta CDR3 sequences. RT-PCR in the first round used HTBI primers; a second-round multiplex PCR followed. In TCRdb, the multiplex PCR reads were re-called with MiXCR into one record per CDR3 protein. Of approximately 700,000 distinct CDR3 sequences in the sample, about two fifths are singletons; the top ten hold around 3%. Ophthalmopathy donors showed moderate-to-severe activity, CAS ≥3, NOSPECS ≥4 and a duration under 3 months. Concerning this clonotype itself: The antigen remains unidentified. Since no conserved phenylalanine or tryptophan closes the CDR3, a read error is the likely cause.

The sequencing sample was made of peripheral blood. The clonotype comes from an adult man with Graves' ophthalmopathy. This chain connects TRBV24-1 to TRBJ2-7; either TRBD1 or TRBD2 may fit D (5 bases each). The CDR3 DNA sequence: TGTGCCAGCTCACTAGGCGTGCAGGGAACGGAGCAGTACCTC. This encodes CASSLGVQGTEQYL.